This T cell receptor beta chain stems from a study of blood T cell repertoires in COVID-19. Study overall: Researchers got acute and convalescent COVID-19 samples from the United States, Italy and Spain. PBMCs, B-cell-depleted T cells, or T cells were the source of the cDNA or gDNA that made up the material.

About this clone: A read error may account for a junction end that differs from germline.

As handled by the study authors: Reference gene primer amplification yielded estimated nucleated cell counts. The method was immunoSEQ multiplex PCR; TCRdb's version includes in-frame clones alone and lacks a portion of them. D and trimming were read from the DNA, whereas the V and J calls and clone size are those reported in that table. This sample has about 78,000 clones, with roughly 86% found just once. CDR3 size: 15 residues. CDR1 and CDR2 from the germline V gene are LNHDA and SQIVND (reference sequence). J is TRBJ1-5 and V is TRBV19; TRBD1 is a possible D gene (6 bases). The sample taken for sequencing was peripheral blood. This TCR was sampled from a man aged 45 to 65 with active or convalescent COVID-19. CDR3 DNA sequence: TGTGCCAGTAGTCTAGAGGACAGAGGGGCGAAAGCCCAGCATTTT. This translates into CASSLEDRGAKAQHF.